This T cell receptor (beta chain) stems from a study of T cell repertoires in aging, cancer and after chemotherapy. Amplification of TCR beta used genomic DNA extracted from peripheral blood. TRB rearrangements spanning V, D and J were amplified using mixed TRB-A/B primers. TCRdb re-called the multiplex PCR reads with MiXCR, one entry per CDR3 protein. The profile covers 10,000 to 15,000 distinct CDR3 sequences, with 35% to 45% appearing a single time and around 6.3% taken by the ten largest. This clonotype occurred a few times. Germline V gives CDR1 LNHDA, CDR2 SQIVND (reference sequence). This CDR3 comprises 18 residues. Between the trimmed V and J ends, which lost 1 base and 0 bases, there was a span of 13 bases.

Sequencing was done on a sample of blood. The receptor comes from a human donor in good health. The donor label of this sample is uncertain. This chain joins TRBV19 and TRBJ1-6; D is undetermined. In DNA, the CDR3 is TGTGCCAGTAGTATAGGGGTTCTGAGAAGCTCCTATAATTCACCCCTCCACTTT. As protein: CASSIGVLRSSYNSPLHF.